Listed below are T cell receptor beta chains from one sample, sequenced in a study of T cell changes during pregnancy in multiple sclerosis. Some clones are missing from TCRdb's copy, which holds only in-frame ones; the method was immunoSEQ multiplex PCR. Among roughly 64,000 clones, roughly 91% were seen once, and the ten largest hold 5.5% to 7%. Sequencing used peripheral blood, obtained in the third trimester of pregnancy. Receptors were obtained from a female donor in good health, enrolled as a control in a pregnancy study. Each CDR3 is given with its conserved first and last residue. Fields, in order: J gene, clone size, D gene, V gene, CDR3 DNA, CDR3 protein. A D gene is named only where the DNA matches it firmly. Some rows mark clone size as missing; the rest say once, few, many or name a class of expanded clone.

>TRBJ1-5|-|-|TRBV11-2
TGTGCCAGCAGCTCCGGACAGAATCAGCCCCAGCATTTT
CASSSGQNQPQHF
>TRBJ2-2|-|TRBD2|TRBV5-4
TGTGCCAGCAGCCTAGGACTAGCGGGGGTTGGCGGGGAGCTGTTTTTT
CASSLGLAGVGGELFF
>TRBJ1-1|few|-|TRBV2
TGTGCCAGCATGCGGGGGGGAGCTTTCTTT
CASMRGGAFF
>TRBJ1-1|-|-|TRBV25-1
TGTGCCAGCAGGGTCGGGAACACTGAAGCTTTCTTT
CASRVGNTEAFF
>TRBJ2-3|once|TRBD1|TRBV27
TGTGCCAGCAGGAGAATGGACAGGGTCACAGATACGCAGTATTTT
CASRRMDRVTDTQYF
>TRBJ1-4|-|-|TRBV7-6
TGTGCCAGCAGCTACCTGGGAGGAACTAATGAAAAACTGTTTTTT
CASSYLGGTNEKLFF
>TRBJ1-2|-|TRBD1|TRBV18
TGTGCCAGCTCACCGGACAGGGGGGATGGCTACACCTTC
CASSPDRGDGYTF
>TRBJ2-7|-|TRBD2|TRBV10-3
TGTGCCATTTCCGCCGGGACTAGCGGCGAGCAGTACTTC
CAISAGTSGEQYF
>TRBJ2-3|-|-|TRBV5-1
TGCGCCAGCAGCTTGGTCGCGACTAGGACAGATACGCAGTATTTT
CASSLVATRTDTQYF
>TRBJ1-2|-|-|TRBV10-3
TGTGCCATCAGTGAGGCAGGGGAGGGCTATCGTGGCTACACCTTC
CAISEAGEGYRGYTF
>TRBJ1-2|-|TRBD1|TRBV7-2
TGTGCCAGCAGCTCCCCGGGACAGGTCTATGGCTACACCTTC
CASSSPGQVYGYTF
>TRBJ2-1|-|TRBD2|TRBV9
TGTGCCAGCCGGGGGGCGGGAGGGGATGAGCAGTTCTTC
CASRGAGGDEQFF
>TRBJ2-7|-|TRBD2|TRBV5-1
TGCGCCAGCAGCTTGAACGGGGGGTACGAGCAGTACTTC
CASSLNGGYEQYF
>TRBJ2-7|-|-|TRBV28
TGTGCCAGCAGTTCCCCGCCTAGCGTGGGGTCCTACGAGCAGTACTTC
CASSSPPSVGSYEQYF
>TRBJ2-5|-|TRBD1|TRBV27
TGTGCCAGCAGTCCAAGGACAGGGGGCCTTCAAGAGACCCAGTACTTC
CASSPRTGGLQETQYF
>TRBJ1-1|-|-|TRBV5-6
TGTGCCAGCAGCTTGGAGGCAGGGAAGAAAGCTTTCTTT
CASSLEAGKKAFF
>TRBJ1-1|-|TRBD1|TRBV19
TGTGCCAGTAGTACGAGGCGACAGGGGACAGGATTAGGCACTGAAGCTTTCTTT
CASSTRRQGTGLGTEAFF
>TRBJ2-2|-|-|TRBV6-4
TGTGCCAGCAGTCAACAGGGGAACACCGGGGAGCTGTTTTTT
CASSQQGNTGELFF
>TRBJ1-2|-|TRBD1|TRBV7-9
TGTGCCAGCAGCGACCTTTCACAGGGGGCGGGTGGCTACACCTTC
CASSDLSQGAGGYTF
>TRBJ1-2|-|-|TRBV6-6
TGTGCCAGCAATAACCCTACAGGTTATGGCTACACCTTC
CASNNPTGYGYTF
>TRBJ2-1|once|TRBD2|TRBV15
TGTGCCACCCTACAACCTAGCGGCTCCTACAATGAGCAGTTCTTC
CATLQPSGSYNEQFF
>TRBJ1-3|-|TRBD1|TRBV7-9
TGTGCCAGCAGCTCGGACAGGGTTACTGGAAACACCATATATTTT
CASSSDRVTGNTIYF
>TRBJ1-3|few|TRBD1|TRBV7-9
TGTGCCAGCAGCTTATGGGACAGGGTAGGAAACACCATATATTTT
CASSLWDRVGNTIYF
>TRBJ1-1|-|-|TRBV13
TGTGCCAGCAGCTTAGGTCGAAGACGGGCTGAAGCTTTCTTT
CASSLGRRRAEAFF
>TRBJ2-1|-|TRBD2|TRBV6-5
TGTGCCAGCAGCTACGGAGCGGGAGGGCTGGATGAGCAGTTCTTC
CASSYGAGGLDEQFF
>TRBJ1-6|-|-|TRBV6-6
TGTGCCAGCAGGGACAGTTCCCATAATTCACCCCTCCACTTT
CASRDSSHNSPLHF
>TRBJ2-1|-|TRBD2|TRBV7-2
TGTGCCAGCAGCTCCTTCGGGAGGGAGAACAATGAGCAGTTCTTC
CASSSFGRENNEQFF
>TRBJ2-2|-|-|TRBV28
TGTGCCAGCAGTTTAATTCAGGGTATGGGCACCGGGGAGCTGTTTTTT
CASSLIQGMGTGELFF
>TRBJ2-7|-|TRBD2|TRBV27
TGTGCCAGCAGTATCAGACTAGCGGGAGGATCGGGGAACGAGCAGTACTTC
CASSIRLAGGSGNEQYF
>TRBJ1-2|-|-|TRBV19
TGTGCCAGTAGTTCGGTGGACAGCGGACTTATTAACGATGGCTACACCTTC
CASSSVDSGLINDGYTF
>TRBJ2-7|-|-|TRBV7-2
TGTGCCAGCAGCTTAGTCGCAGGGGCCTACGAGCAGTACTTC
CASSLVAGAYEQYF
>TRBJ1-2|few|-|TRBV6-5
TGTGCCAGCAGTTCTGGACTGGGGGGCTACACCTTC
CASSSGLGGYTF
>TRBJ2-1|once|-|TRBV6-4
TGTGCCAGCAGCGCGGGGGCGGGGGATGAGCAGTTCTTC
CASSAGAGDEQFF
>TRBJ2-1|-|-|TRBV7-9
TGTGCCAGCAGCAAGCCCCCAGGCCACAATGAGCAGTTCTTC
CASSKPPGHNEQFF
>TRBJ1-2|-|-|TRBV2
TGTGCCAGCAGTGAATCCGGTTCCTATGGCTACACCTTC
CASSESGSYGYTF
>TRBJ1-2|-|TRBD1|TRBV27
TGTGCCAGCAGGGAGGGGGCGCTTGATGGCTACACCTTC
CASREGALDGYTF
>TRBJ2-3|once|TRBD2|TRBV11-3
TGTGCCAGCAGCATAAGCTTAGCGGGGGAATACACAGATACGCAGTATTTT
CASSISLAGEYTDTQYF
>TRBJ2-3|-|TRBD2|TRBV9
TGTGCCAGCAGCGCGGAAGCGGGGGGAACTAGCACAGATACGCAGTATTTT
CASSAEAGGTSTDTQYF
>TRBJ1-1|-|-|TRBV27
TGTGCCAGCAGTTTATCCAGACAGCAGAACACTGAAGCTTTCTTT
CASSLSRQQNTEAFF
>TRBJ1-3|-|-|TRBV5-1
TGCGCCAGCAGCTTGGCCTCGGCGGACACCATATATTTT
CASSLASADTIYF
>TRBJ1-2|few|TRBD1|TRBV5-1
TGCGCCAGCAGCTTAAGGGGGGACAGTCTATCCCCTAACTATGGCTACACCTTC
CASSLRGDSLSPNYGYTF
>TRBJ2-6|-|TRBD1|TRBV28
TGTGCCAGCAGTCCGGACAGGGCCAACAGCTCTGGGGCCAACGTCCTGACTTTC
CASSPDRANSSGANVLTF
>TRBJ1-4|once|-|TRBV6-5
TGTGCCAGCAGGCGGCAGGGGCGCAGGTTTGAAAAACTGTTTTTT
CASRRQGRRFEKLFF
>TRBJ1-3|-|-|TRBV30
TGTGCCTGGAGCGAGCGGTTGGGCAGCTCTGGAAACACCATATATTTT
CAWSERLGSSGNTIYF
>TRBJ1-2|-|-|TRBV29-1
TGCAGCGTTGAAATAGCCGGGGGTTACTATGGCTACACCTTC
CSVEIAGGYYGYTF
>TRBJ2-1|-|-|TRBV4-3
TGCGCCAGCAGCCCGACAACCGACAGCTACAATGAGCAGTTCTTC
CASSPTTDSYNEQFF
>TRBJ1-4|-|-|TRBV1
TGCACCAGCAGCCAAGATCACCGGGACACTTATAGTCGGGCAACTAATGAAAAACTGTTTTTT
CTSSQDHRDTYSRATNEKLFF
>TRBJ2-6|-|TRBD1|TRBV29-1
TGCAGCGTTGGTGGGACAGGGTACTCTGGGGCCAACGTCCTGACTTTC
CSVGGTGYSGANVLTF
>TRBJ2-7|-|-|TRBV6-5
TGTGCCAGCAGTTACTCGAGAGGGACACCGTCCTACGAGCAGTACTTC
CASSYSRGTPSYEQYF
>TRBJ1-6|-|TRBD1|TRBV7-9
TGTGCCAGCAGCCCAGGGGACAGGGGGCTTCTGTCACCCCTCCACTTT
CASSPGDRGLLSPLHF
>TRBJ1-1|once|TRBD1|TRBV6-1
TGTGCCAGCAGTAAACAGGGGATCTCTGAAGCTTTCTTT
CASSKQGISEAFF
>TRBJ2-3|-|-|TRBV29-1
TGCAGCGTTGAATCCCTCACAGATACGCAGTATTTT
CSVESLTDTQYF
>TRBJ2-1|-|TRBD2|TRBV27
TGTGCCAGCAGTTTTGCGGGGGGGCCCTACAATGAGCAGTTCTTC
CASSFAGGPYNEQFF
>TRBJ1-2|-|-|TRBV19
TGTGCCAGTAGTAATGACAGGACCTCGGGCGGCTACACCTTC
CASSNDRTSGGYTF